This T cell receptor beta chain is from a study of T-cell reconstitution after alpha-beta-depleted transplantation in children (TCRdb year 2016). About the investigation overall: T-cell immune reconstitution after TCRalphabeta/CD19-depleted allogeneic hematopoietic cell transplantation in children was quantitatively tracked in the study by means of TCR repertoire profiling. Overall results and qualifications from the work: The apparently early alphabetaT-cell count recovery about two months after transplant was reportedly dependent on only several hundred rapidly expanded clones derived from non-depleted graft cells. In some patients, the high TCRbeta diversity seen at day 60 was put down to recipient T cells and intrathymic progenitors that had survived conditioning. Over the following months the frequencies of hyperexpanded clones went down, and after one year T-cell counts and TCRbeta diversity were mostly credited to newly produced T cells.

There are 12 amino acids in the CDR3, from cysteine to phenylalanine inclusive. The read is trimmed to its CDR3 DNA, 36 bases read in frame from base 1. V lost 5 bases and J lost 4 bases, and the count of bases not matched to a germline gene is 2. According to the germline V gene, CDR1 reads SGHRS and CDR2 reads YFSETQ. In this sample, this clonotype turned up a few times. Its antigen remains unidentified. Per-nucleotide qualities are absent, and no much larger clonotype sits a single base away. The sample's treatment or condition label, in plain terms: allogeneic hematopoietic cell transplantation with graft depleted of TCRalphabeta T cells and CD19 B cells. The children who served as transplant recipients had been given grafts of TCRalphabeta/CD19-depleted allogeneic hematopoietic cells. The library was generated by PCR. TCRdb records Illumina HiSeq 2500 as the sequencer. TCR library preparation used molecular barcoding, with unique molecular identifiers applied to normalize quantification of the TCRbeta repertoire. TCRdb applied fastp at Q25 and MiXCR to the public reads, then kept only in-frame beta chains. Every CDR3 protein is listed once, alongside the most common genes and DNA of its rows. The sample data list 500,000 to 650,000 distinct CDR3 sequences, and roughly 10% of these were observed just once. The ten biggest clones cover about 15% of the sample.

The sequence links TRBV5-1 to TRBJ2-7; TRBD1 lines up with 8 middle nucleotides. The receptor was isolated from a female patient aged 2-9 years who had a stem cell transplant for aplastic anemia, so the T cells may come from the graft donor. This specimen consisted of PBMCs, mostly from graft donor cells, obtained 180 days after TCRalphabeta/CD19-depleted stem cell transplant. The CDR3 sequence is CASRDREYEQYF. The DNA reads TGCGCCAGCAGGGACAGGGAATACGAGCAGTACTTC.